This entry lists 5 T cell receptor beta chains sequenced from one sample in a study of Ad26.COV2.S vaccination and SARS-CoV-2 variants. Treatment specified: roughly 20 received Ad26.COV2.S at low or high dose, single or two shots; about 5 received placebo; per-sample allocation not given. Samples came from day 63 after the first vaccine or placebo injection. Clones were read by immunoSEQ multiplex PCR, and TCRdb kept only the in-frame ones, dropping some. The table has 440,000 or so clones, 80% to 95% seen once. The material sequenced was peripheral blood, taken in a trial of Ad26.COV2.S vaccine versus placebo. The origin of the receptors is a person between 18 and 60 years old who received the Ad26.COV2.S COVID-19 vaccine or a placebo.

With respect to this clone: One end of the junction is discordant with germline, which a read error may explain. The chain combines TRBV5-1 with TRBJ1-2, with 7 bases lining up with TRBD1. This CDR3 has 17 residues. The V gene's germline CDR1 is SGHRS and CDR2 YFSETQ. The CDR3 DNA sequence: TGCGCCAGCAGTTTGGTCCAACAAGGGGGCTCGGTCTATGGCTACACCTTC. Translated, it gives CASSLVQQGGSVYGYTF.

The chain has TRBV4-3 and TRBJ2-7; D may be TRBD1 (6 bases). The CDR3 is 14 residues long. From germline, CDR1 is LGHNA and CDR2 YSLEER. V lost 2 bases to trimming and J lost 4 bases, with 12 bases between them. CDR3 bases: TGCGCCAGCAGCCAAATACAGGGAGCGTACGAGCAGTACTTC. Its translation: CASSQIQGAYEQYF.

In this sample, this clone turned up once. The chain uses TRBV3-1 (or the pseudogene TRBV3-2) and TRBJ2-5, with D perhaps matching TRBD1 or TRBD2 (5 bases each). V lost 4 bases, J lost 8 bases, and 11 bases lay in between. The CDR3 runs to 12 residues. Germline loops: CDR1 LGHDT, CDR2 YNNKEL (reference sequence). CDR3 bases: TGTGCCAGCAGCCTGGGACGGGCTACCCAGTACTTC. Its protein product is CASSLGRATQYF.

CDR3 sequence: CASSVGTRTYNEQFF. Here the CDR3 DNA reads TGTGCCAGCAGCGTCGGGACACGGACCTACAATGAGCAGTTCTTC. This chain links TRBV9 with TRBJ2-1; a weak D match, TRBD1 (6 bases). V was shortened by 2 bases and J by 2 bases, with 11 bases between the two germline ends. Germline assignment: CDR1 SGDLS and CDR2 YYNGEE. The length of the CDR3 is 15 residues.

This clone has a single count. The chain joins TRBV7-6 to TRBJ2-7; TRBD1 aligns across 7 bases. The V gene end was trimmed by 6 bases and the J gene end by 2 bases; junction bases not matched to a gene: 10. The CDR3 totals 15 residues. The germline V gene has CDR1 SGHVS and CDR2 FNYEAQ. The CDR3 sequence is CASSSQGYATYEQYF. The CDR3 bases are TGTGCCAGCAGTTCACAGGGGTATGCGACCTACGAGCAGTACTTC.